This T cell receptor beta chain emerged from a study of OX40 agonist ivuxolimab in advanced cancers. Study-level information: There were three patients with partial responses, one having hepatocellular carcinoma and two cutaneous melanoma.

On this clone itself: Its antigen is not known.

Individuals having autoimmune disease history or systemic immunosuppression were not enrolled. The CDR3 contains 13 residues. The germline CDR1 and CDR2 sequences are LNHDA and SQIVND (reference sequence). V lost 2 bases to trimming and J lost 0 bases, with 2 bases between them. Points from the study as a whole: By week 6 at 0.1 to 3.0 mg/kg, blood CD4+ and CD8+ T cells had expanded clonally. The average count of expanded clones was higher among CD8+ T cells than among CD4+.

Only in-frame clones appear in the TCRdb table, and some are missing; sequencing was by immunoSEQ multiplex PCR. Of 40,000 to 50,000 clones in the sample, over 75% were seen once. This TCR came from an adult with an advanced solid tumor such as melanoma, head and neck, liver or kidney cancer. The starting material was CD4+ or CD8+ T cells sorted from blood, obtained in a trial of the OX40 agonist ivuxolimab. The chain recombines TRBV19 with TRBJ1-3; D is unclear. The CDR3: CASSISSGNTIYF. The CDR3 DNA reads TGTGCCAGTAGTATAAGCTCTGGAAACACCATATATTTT.